This TCR beta chain was documented in a study of OX40 agonist ivuxolimab in advanced cancers. On the study more broadly: As their treatment, patients were administered ivuxolimab, an agonistic anti-OX40 (CD134) antibody. Ivuxolimab was delivered to patients intravenously every 2 weeks at doses spanning 0.01 to 10 mg/kg. Averaging approximately 60 years in age, with a range of about 23 to 79, the cohort was 65% to 90% male.

Libraries were prepared by immunoSEQ multiplex PCR; TCRdb keeps only in-frame clonotypes and omits some of them. This sample has tens of thousands of clones, with approximately 89% found just once. The study, taken as a whole, reports: Expanded clones belonging to CD8+ T cells outnumbered, on average, those of CD4+.

This clone occurred once. Antigen: not known. This receptor was identified in an adult with an advanced solid tumor such as melanoma, head and neck, liver or kidney cancer. The material sequenced was CD4+ or CD8+ T cells sorted from blood, taken in a trial of the OX40 agonist ivuxolimab.

The DNA of the CDR3 is TGTGCCAGCAGCTCAGGGACTAGCGGGAGGGTCTTTACGCAGTATTTT. Translation gives CASSSGTSGRVFTQYF. The chain has TRBV11-2 and TRBJ2-3; 16 bases agree with TRBD2. CDR1 is SGHAT, CDR2 FQNNGV, per germline. Trimming took 4 bases from V and 8 from J; bases not matched to a gene: 6. The CDR3 consists of 16 residues. The whole variable domain, remainder taken from reference TRBV11-2 and TRBJ2-3, is EAGVAQSPRYKIIEKRQSVAFWCNPISGHATLYWYQQILGQGPKLLIQFQNNGVVDDSQLPKDRFSAERLKGVDSTLKIQPAKLEDSAVYLCASSSGTSGRVFTQYFGPGTRLTVL.